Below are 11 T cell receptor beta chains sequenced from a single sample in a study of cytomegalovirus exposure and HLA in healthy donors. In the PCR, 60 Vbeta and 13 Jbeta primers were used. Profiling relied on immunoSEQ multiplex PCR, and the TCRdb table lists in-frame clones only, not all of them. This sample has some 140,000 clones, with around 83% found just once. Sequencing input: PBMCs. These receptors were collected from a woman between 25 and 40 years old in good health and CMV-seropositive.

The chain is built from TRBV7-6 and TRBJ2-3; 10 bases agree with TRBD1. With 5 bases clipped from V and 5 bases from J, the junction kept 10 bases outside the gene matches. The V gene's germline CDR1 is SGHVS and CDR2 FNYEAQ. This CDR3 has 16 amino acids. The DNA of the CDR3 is TGTGCCAGCAGCCCTTTGAGGACAGGGGGAGGAGATACGCAGTATTTT. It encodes CASSPLRTGGGDTQYF.

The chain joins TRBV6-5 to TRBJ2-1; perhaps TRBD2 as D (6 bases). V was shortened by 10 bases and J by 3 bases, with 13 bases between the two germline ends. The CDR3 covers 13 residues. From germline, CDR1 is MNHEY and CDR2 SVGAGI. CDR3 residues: CATRDSDYNEQFF. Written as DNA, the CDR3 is TGTGCCACCCGGGACTCCGACTACAATGAGCAGTTCTTC.

In DNA, the CDR3 is TGTGCCAGCAGCTTGGCGGGCAGGGGATTATCCTACAATGAGCAGTTCTTC. Protein product: CASSLAGRGLSYNEQFF. The rearrangement uses TRBV5-4 and TRBJ2-1, with a possible D match to TRBD1 (6 bases). Trimming left V 0 bases short and J 1 base short, with 14 bases between. This CDR3 contains 17 residues. Germline V lookup: CDR1 SGHNT, CDR2 YYREEE (reference sequence).

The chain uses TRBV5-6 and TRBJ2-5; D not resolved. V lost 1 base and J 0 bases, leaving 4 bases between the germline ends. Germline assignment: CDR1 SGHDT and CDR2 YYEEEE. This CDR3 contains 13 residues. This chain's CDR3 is CASSLTYQETQYF. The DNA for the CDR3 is TGTGCCAGCAGCTTGACATACCAAGAGACCCAGTACTTC.

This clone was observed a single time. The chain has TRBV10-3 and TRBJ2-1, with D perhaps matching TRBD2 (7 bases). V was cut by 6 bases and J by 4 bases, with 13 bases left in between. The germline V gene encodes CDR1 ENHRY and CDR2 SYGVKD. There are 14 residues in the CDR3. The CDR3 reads CAISSGGSYNEQFF. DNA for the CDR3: TGTGCCATCAGCTCGGGGGGCTCTTACAATGAGCAGTTCTTC.

The chain's CDR3 is CASSLGDGGWLSYEQYF. CDR3 nucleotide sequence: TGTGCCAGCAGCTTAGGGGATGGAGGGTGGCTGTCCTACGAGCAGTACTTC. This chain links TRBV7-9 with TRBJ2-7, with D possibly TRBD2 on 6 matching bases. Germline V CDR1 and CDR2: SEHNR, FQNEAQ (reference sequence). The V end lost 1 base, the J end lost 1 base, and 17 bases lay between the germline ends. The CDR3 length is 17 residues. The full variable domain, with the rest looked up from reference TRBV7-9 and TRBJ2-7, is DTGVSQNPRHKITKRGQNVTFRCDPISEHNRLYWYRQTLGQGPEFLTYFQNEAQLEKSRLLSDRFSAERPKGSFSTLEIQRTEQGDSAMYLCASSLGDGGWLSYEQYFGPGTRLTVT.

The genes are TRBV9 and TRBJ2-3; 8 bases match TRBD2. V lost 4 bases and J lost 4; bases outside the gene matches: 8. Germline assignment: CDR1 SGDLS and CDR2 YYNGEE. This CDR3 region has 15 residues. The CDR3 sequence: CASSPRRGAPDTQYF. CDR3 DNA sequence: TGTGCCAGCAGCCCGCGGCGGGGGGCCCCAGATACGCAGTATTTT.

CDR3 sequence: CSVPRSETQYF. DNA for the CDR3: TGCAGTGTCCCGAGAAGCGAGACCCAGTACTTC. The chain joins TRBV20-1 to TRBJ2-5; D gene ambiguous. The CDR3 has 11 residues. CDR1 and CDR2 from the germline V gene are DFQATT and SNEGSKA (reference sequence). The germline V and J ends were trimmed by 7 bases and 5 bases, with 11 bases remaining between them.

CDR3 in DNA: TGTGCCAGTAGTCTAGGAGGGCGCTACGAGCAGTACTTC. This encodes CASSLGGRYEQYF. This chain joins TRBV19 and TRBJ2-7, with a tentative D call TRBD2 (6 bases). The CDR3 consists of 13 residues. CDR1 LNHDA and CDR2 SQIVND come from the germline V gene (reference sequence). The ends were cut back, 5 bases at V and 3 bases at J, with 11 bases in the middle.

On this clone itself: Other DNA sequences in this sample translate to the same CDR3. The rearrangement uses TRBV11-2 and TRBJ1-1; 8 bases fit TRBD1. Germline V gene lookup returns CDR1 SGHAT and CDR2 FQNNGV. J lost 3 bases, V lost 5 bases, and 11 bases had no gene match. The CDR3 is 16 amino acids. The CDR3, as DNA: TGTGCCAGCAGCCCCCGGGGACAGGTCCGGGACACTGAAGCTTTCTTT. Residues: CASSPRGQVRDTEAFF.

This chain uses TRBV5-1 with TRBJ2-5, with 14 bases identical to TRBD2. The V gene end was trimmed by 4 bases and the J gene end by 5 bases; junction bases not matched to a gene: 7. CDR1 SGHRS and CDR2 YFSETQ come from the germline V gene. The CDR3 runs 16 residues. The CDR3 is CASSMGLAGAGETQYF. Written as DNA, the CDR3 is TGCGCCAGCAGCATGGGACTAGCGGGAGCGGGGGAGACCCAGTACTTC.